Listed here are 6 T cell receptor beta chains from one sample, sequenced in a study of T-cell memory formation after mild COVID-19. TCRdb reprocessed the 5' RACE reads via MiXCR and lists one record per CDR3 protein. The sample includes 450,000 to 650,000 distinct CDR3 sequences, 18% of them seen just once. Sequenced input: PBMCs or a T cell subset sorted from them (not recorded which). The receptors were gathered from an adult woman who had mild COVID-19 (a few samples of this study predate the infection). Cell type and time point are not known.

The chain is built from TRBV7-9 and TRBJ1-3, with D perhaps TRBD1 (5 bases). Germline V lookup: CDR1 SEHNR, CDR2 FQNEAQ (reference sequence). The CDR3 consists of 15 residues. Trimming took 3 bases from V and 2 from J, leaving 11 bases between them. The DNA of the CDR3 is TGTGCCAGCAGCTTCGCCGGGACGGCTGGAAACACCATATATTTT. Its translation: CASSFAGTAGNTIYF.

This clonotype has more than one count but fewer than ten. J is TRBJ2-7 and V is TRBV20-1; D remains unclear. V was cut by 5 bases and J by 2 bases, with 16 bases left in between. CDR1 and CDR2 from the germline V gene are DFQATT and SNEGSKA (reference sequence). This CDR3 is 14 amino acids long. The CDR3 coding sequence is TGCAGTGCTGCACCCTTGGGTAAGACCTACGAGCAGTACTTC. Its protein product is CSAAPLGKTYEQYF.

The table lists this clonotype with a few counts. The chain recombines TRBV15 with TRBJ2-2, with D perhaps matching TRBD2 (5 bases). The CDR3 consists of 17 residues. Germline values: CDR1 LNHNV, CDR2 YYDKDF (reference sequence). V lost 0 bases and J 1 base, leaving 12 bases between the germline ends. This chain's CDR3 is CATSRDWSSMNTGELFF. In nucleotides, the CDR3 is TGTGCCACCAGCAGAGATTGGTCTAGCATGAACACCGGGGAGCTGTTTTTT.

There are a few counts of this clonotype. The chain combines TRBV7-6 with TRBJ2-1; tentative D call: TRBD1 (5 bases). Germline loops: CDR1 SGHVS, CDR2 FNYEAQ. Trimming cost V 6 bases and J 6 bases, with 21 bases left between them. The CDR3 contains 16 residues. CDR3 DNA sequence: TGTGCCAGCAGTCAAAGGGTGGAGTTAGGGGTCAATGAGCAGTTCTTC. It codes for CASSQRVELGVNEQFF.

This sequence joins TRBV29-1 and TRBJ2-7, with 11 positions matching TRBD2. This CDR3 spans 15 amino acids. Germline V CDR1 and CDR2: SQVTM, ANQGSEA. The V segment lost 1 base and the J segment 5 bases; nucleotides outside the gene matches: 7. This CDR3 reads CSVEGVAGGRNEQYF. The CDR3 region has the DNA TGCAGCGTTGAAGGGGTAGCGGGAGGGAGGAACGAGCAGTACTTC.

This clonotype was counted many times. The V and J genes are TRBV7-2 and TRBJ1-1; no reliable D call. Looked up from germline, CDR1 is SGHTA and CDR2 is FQGNSA. The CDR3 covers 15 residues. The V end lost 5 bases, the J end lost 3 bases, and 16 bases lay between the germline ends. The CDR3 bases are TGTGCCAGCAGCATAAGCCGCGGACCGGACACTGAAGCTTTCTTT. Its translation is CASSISRGPDTEAFF.